The 31 T cell receptor beta chains presented below share a single source sample, sequenced in a study of identical twins. From the 5' RACE reads, TCRdb called clonotypes with MiXCR, one entry per CDR3 protein. The table lists about 480,000 distinct CDR3 sequences, over 12% of them singletons. These data are also associated with another study on yellow fever vaccine responses in identical twins.

The sample was CD4+ T cells sorted from blood. Receptors were obtained from a woman aged 18-35 years in good health.

The chain links TRBV20-1 to TRBJ1-2; D possibly corresponds to TRBD1 (6 bases). The V gene lost 0 bases and the J gene lost 4 bases, with 18 bases spanning the gap. The CDR3 contains 16 residues. Per the germline V gene, CDR1 is DFQATT and CDR2 is SNEGSKA (reference sequence). The CDR3 DNA reads as TGCAGTGCTAGAGACGGGACCGGGACAAAGGGCTATGGCTACACCTTC. Residues: CSARDGTGTKGYGYTF.

The chain links TRBV20-1 to TRBJ2-5, with 7 bases matching TRBD2. The CDR3 has 15 residues. V gave up 3 bases and J gave up 2 bases; unmatched junction bases: 9. Germline V gene sequence: CDR1 DFQATT, CDR2 SNEGSKA (reference sequence). The CDR3 loop reads CSARGQRGLQETQYF. Here the CDR3 DNA reads TGCAGTGCTAGGGGCCAGCGGGGACTTCAAGAGACCCAGTACTTC.

The chain uses TRBV14 and TRBJ2-7; maybe TRBD2 (6 bases). The CDR3 is 16 residues long. Between the trimmed V and J ends, which lost 4 bases and 1 base, there was a span of 17 bases. The germline V gene has CDR1 SGHDN and CDR2 FVKESK. CDR3 sequence: CASSPQYGGPSYEQYF. The CDR3 DNA follows: TGTGCCAGCAGCCCTCAGTACGGGGGACCTTCCTACGAGCAGTACTTC.

There are a few counts of this clonotype. V and J are TRBV12-3 or TRBV12-4 and TRBJ2-4; 7 nucleotides match TRBD1. J was trimmed by 0 bases and V by 8 bases; bases with no gene match: 10. CDR3 length: 16 amino acids. The CDR3 DNA follows: TGTGCCAGCGGTACGGGACAGCAGCTAGCCAAAAACATTCAGTACTTC. Its protein product is CASGTGQQLAKNIQYF.

This clonotype was recorded at least ten times. The chain uses TRBV20-1 and TRBJ1-5; weak D call: TRBD1 (5 bases). V lost 5 bases to trimming and J lost 7 bases, with 18 bases between them. Germline V gene lookup returns CDR1 DFQATT and CDR2 SNEGSKA (reference sequence). This CDR3 is 14 amino acids long. In DNA, the CDR3 is TGCAGTGCTCACAACCCGGCAGGGAGGCAGCCCCAGCATTTT. As protein: CSAHNPAGRQPQHF.

This clonotype has more than one count but fewer than ten. CDR3 coding DNA: TGCGCCAGCAGCCGTACGACAGGGGGGAGTTACGAGCAGTACTTC. Amino acids: CASSRTTGGSYEQYF. The genes are TRBV4-3 and TRBJ2-7, with 9 positions matching TRBD1. Germline loops: CDR1 LGHNA, CDR2 YSLEER. The CDR3 is 15 residues long. V trimming: 4 bases; J trimming: 4 bases; junction bases outside the gene matches: 8.

The chain combines TRBV5-6 with TRBJ2-7; 7 nucleotides align to TRBD1. The length of the CDR3 is 13 residues. Germline V gene sequence: CDR1 SGHDT, CDR2 YYEEEE. Germline trimming cut 4 bases from V and 5 bases from J; bases unmatched to any gene: 6. Here the CDR3 reads CASSRRGIDEQYF. CDR3 bases: TGTGCCAGCAGCCGCAGGGGGATAGACGAGCAGTACTTC.

This sequence joins TRBV7-2 and TRBJ2-2; possible D gene TRBD2, 5 bases. This CDR3 contains 15 residues. V was clipped by 5 bases and J by 5 bases, with 15 bases between them. CDR1 is SGHTA and CDR2 is FQGNSA in the germline V gene. Here the CDR3 reads CASSQDSLSTGELFF. In nucleotides, the CDR3 is TGTGCCAGCAGCCAGGACTCCCTTAGTACCGGGGAGCTGTTTTTT.

This chain connects TRBV20-1 to TRBJ2-3; TRBD1 matches 7 bases. Trimming cost V 3 bases and J 5 bases; bases outside gene matches: 8. The CDR3 extends over 14 amino acids. From germline, CDR1 is DFQATT and CDR2 SNEGSKA (reference sequence). CDR3 sequence reads: CSASRGGALDTQYF. The CDR3 DNA reads as TGCAGTGCTAGCCGAGGGGGCGCTTTAGATACGCAGTATTTT.

V and J are TRBV7-2 and TRBJ2-1; 10 bases map to TRBD2. Germline CDR1 and CDR2: SGHTA and FQGNSA. The CDR3 runs 15 residues. V was clipped by 5 bases and J by 12 bases; unmatched bases: 13. The CDR3 region is CASSPPAGASGRQFF. The CDR3 DNA reads TGTGCCAGCAGCCCGCCCGCGGGTGCTAGCGGGAGGCAGTTCTTC.

This clonotype came up a few times. J is TRBJ1-5 and V is TRBV12-3 or TRBV12-4, with D possibly matching TRBD1 (6 bases). V was trimmed by 4 bases and J by 3 bases, leaving 10 bases between them. This CDR3 has 14 amino acids. CDR3 in DNA: TGTGCCAGCAGTTCTTACAGGGCCAATCAGCCCCAGCATTTT. It specifies CASSSYRANQPQHF.

V gene TRBV25-1 combines with J gene TRBJ2-1, with 8 bases lining up with TRBD2. This CDR3 region has 15 residues. V gave up 0 bases and J gave up 7 bases; unmatched junction bases: 5. Germline assignment: CDR1 MGHDK and CDR2 SYGVNS. CDR3 sequence reads: CASSEYGRAPNEQFF. The CDR3 DNA is TGTGCCAGCAGTGAATACGGGAGGGCTCCTAATGAGCAGTTCTTC.

The chain carries TRBV5-1 and TRBJ1-5; 7 bases match TRBD1. CDR1 and CDR2 (germline): SGHRS, YFSETQ. With 4 bases clipped from V and 10 bases from J, the junction kept 11 bases outside the gene matches. This CDR3 spans 14 amino acids. The CDR3 bases are TGCGCCAGCAGCACGGGACAGATATCCGATCCCCAGCATTTT. It codes for CASSTGQISDPQHF.

The V call is TRBV15, the J call TRBJ2-5; 9 nucleotides match TRBD2. Germline values: CDR1 LNHNV, CDR2 YYDKDF (reference sequence). The CDR3 is 15 residues long. The junction had 4 bases not matched to a gene; V was cut back by 3 bases and J by 2 bases. The CDR3 spells CATSSSGRFQETQYF. DNA for the CDR3: TGTGCCACCAGCAGTAGCGGGAGATTTCAAGAGACCCAGTACTTC.

V and J are TRBV15 and TRBJ2-7; D remains ambiguous. The CDR3 covers 17 residues. Trimming left V 1 base short and J 5 bases short, with 21 bases between. CDR1 is LNHNV, CDR2 YYDKDF, per germline (reference sequence). The CDR3 region has the DNA TGTGCCACCAGCAGAGTAGTTGGGGTCTTATCGTCCCACGAGCAGTACTTC. Translated, it gives CATSRVVGVLSSHEQYF. The complete variable domain, with remaining parts taken from reference TRBV15 and TRBJ2-7, reads DAMVIQNPRYQVTQFGKPVTLSCSQTLNHNVMYWYQQKSSQAPKLLFHYYDKDFNNEADTPDNFQSRRPNTSFCFLDIRSPGLGDTAMYLCATSRVVGVLSSHEQYFGPGTRLTVT.

J is TRBJ1-4 and V is TRBV20-1; no definite D call. V was pared by 3 bases and J by 11 bases, with 19 bases between. Germline lookup yields CDR1 DFQATT and CDR2 SNEGSKA (reference sequence). This CDR3 is built from 14 residues. The CDR3 here is CSARQPGDSSKLFF. The DNA for the CDR3 is TGCAGTGCTAGGCAGCCAGGCGATTCAAGCAAACTGTTTTTT.

CDR3 sequence: CSAISNRDTRRRLFF. The CDR3 nucleotides are TGCAGTGCTATTTCTAACCGGGACACCCGGCGCCGACTGTTTTTT. This rearrangement joins TRBV20-1 to TRBJ1-4; D possibly corresponds to TRBD1 (6 bases). This CDR3 spans 15 amino acids. Trimming removed 4 bases at V and 13 bases at J, with 25 bases between. The V gene's germline CDR1 is DFQATT and CDR2 SNEGSKA (reference sequence).

The chain has TRBV6-2 or TRBV6-3 and TRBJ2-7; 8 nucleotides match TRBD1. This CDR3 is 16 amino acids long. In germline, CDR1 is MNHEY, CDR2 SVGEGT. The V gene end was trimmed by 4 bases and the J gene end by 3 bases; junction bases not matched to a gene: 11. This chain's CDR3 is CASSFLRTGRNYEQYF. In DNA, the CDR3 is TGTGCCAGCAGTTTCCTTCGGACAGGGAGGAACTACGAGCAGTACTTC.

This chain joins TRBV5-1 and TRBJ1-2, with D perhaps matching TRBD1 (5 bases). Deletions cut 0 bases from V and 6 bases from J, with 15 bases between. This CDR3 is 15 amino acids long. Looked up from germline, CDR1 is SGHRS and CDR2 is YFSETQ. The CDR3 DNA is TGCGCCAGCAGCTTGGATGGCAAGTGGGGGAATGGCTACACCTTC. It codes for CASSLDGKWGNGYTF.

The sample holds many counts of this clonotype. The CDR3 region is CASSSDRDPIAKNIQYF. CDR3 DNA: TGTGCCAGCAGTTCCGATCGAGACCCAATAGCCAAAAACATTCAGTACTTC. The gene calls are TRBV6-5 and TRBJ2-4, with D unresolved. This CDR3 has 17 amino acids. CDR1 is MNHEY, CDR2 SVGAGI, per germline. V lost 4 bases and J lost 0, with 16 bases in between.

This clonotype was seen only a few times. The J gene is TRBJ1-5, the V gene TRBV10-3, with D perhaps TRBD1 (5 bases). Between the trimmed V and J ends, which lost 3 bases and 11 bases, there was a span of 17 bases. CDR1 ENHRY and CDR2 SYGVKD come from the germline V gene. This CDR3 spans 14 amino acids. As DNA, the CDR3 is TGTGCCATCAGTGACCCCGGGTCACTAGGGGCCCAGCATTTT. It specifies CAISDPGSLGAQHF.

This clonotype was counted at least ten times. V is TRBV7-9 and J is TRBJ1-1; D is ambiguous. V was clipped by 4 bases and J by 1 base, with 10 bases between them. CDR1 and CDR2 from the germline V gene are SEHNR and FQNEAQ (reference sequence). CDR3 length: 14 amino acids. CDR3 bases: TGTGCCAGCAGCTCACCCCCCGGGAACACTGAAGCTTTCTTT. It specifies CASSSPPGNTEAFF.

This chain links TRBV20-1 with TRBJ1-2; D call uncertain. Trimming took off 5 bases at V and 8 bases at J, with 18 bases between the two ends. The CDR3 contains 13 residues. Per germline, CDR1 DFQATT and CDR2 SNEGSKA (reference sequence). CDR3 region: CSAPPGHAVGYTF. CDR3 nucleotide sequence: TGCAGTGCTCCCCCGGGCCATGCAGTCGGCTACACCTTC.

This sequence joins TRBV6-1 and TRBJ2-5; weak D call: TRBD2 (5 bases). Germline V gene sequence: CDR1 MNHNS, CDR2 SASEGT. V gave up 7 bases and J gave up 7 bases, with 19 bases separating them. The CDR3 runs to 14 residues. CDR3 coding DNA: TGTGCCAGCAAGACGGGCCGGGGTGGTTTGACCCAGTACTTC. It translates to CASKTGRGGLTQYF.

This chain links TRBV6-5 with TRBJ2-5; D is tentatively TRBD1 or TRBD2 (5 bases each). The germline gives CDR1 MNHEY, CDR2 SVGAGI. V shed 4 bases and J shed 4 bases, with 16 bases lying between them. The CDR3 extends over 15 amino acids. The CDR3 loop reads CASSSGGYIGETQYF. CDR3 bases: TGTGCCAGCAGTTCTGGGGGATACATTGGAGAGACCCAGTACTTC.

This clonotype came up a few times. V is TRBV7-2 and J is TRBJ2-1, with 8 bases matching TRBD2. This CDR3 region has 15 residues. The J segment lost 9 bases and the V segment lost 1 base, leaving 8 bases of the junction unmatched. Looked up from germline, CDR1 is SGHTA and CDR2 is FQGNSA. The CDR3: CASSLVRGGLGEQFF. DNA of the CDR3: TGTGCCAGCAGCTTAGTTCGGGGGGGCCTCGGTGAGCAGTTCTTC. Looking up the rest from reference TRBV7-2 and TRBJ2-1 gives the full variable domain: GAGVSQSPSNKVTEKGKDVELRCDPISGHTALYWYRQSLGQGLEFLIYFQGNSAPDKSGLPSDRFSAERTGGSVSTLTIQRTQQEDSAVYLCASSLVRGGLGEQFFGPGTRLTVL.

The chain carries TRBV5-1 and TRBJ2-7, with TRBD1 matching 8 bases. Losses at the gene ends were 0 bases for V and 3 bases for J; bases not matched to a gene: 8. In germline, CDR1 is SGHRS, CDR2 YFSETQ. This CDR3 has 16 residues. The CDR3 DNA sequence: TGCGCCAGCAGCTTGGGGGGGACAGGTGAGCTCTACGAGCAGTACTTC. Protein sequence: CASSLGGTGELYEQYF.

The chain has TRBV19 and TRBJ2-7; 9 bases map to TRBD1. Germline V CDR1 and CDR2: LNHDA, SQIVND (reference sequence). This CDR3 region has 13 residues. The V segment lost 6 bases and the J segment 5 bases; nucleotides outside the gene matches: 5. In nucleotides, the CDR3 is TGTGCCAGTAGCTCGGGACAGGGTGACGAGCAGTACTTC. The encoded protein is CASSSGQGDEQYF.

In its sample, this clonotype was seen many times. The chain is built from TRBV12-3 or TRBV12-4 and TRBJ1-1; 9 bases align to TRBD1. Trimming took 5 bases from V and 0 from J; bases not matched to a gene: 10. This CDR3 contains 17 residues. CDR3 region: CASSPRDREALNTEAFF. The CDR3, as DNA: TGTGCCAGCAGTCCAAGGGACAGGGAGGCTTTGAACACTGAAGCTTTCTTT.

This clonotype has just a few counts. This chain uses TRBV7-2 with TRBJ1-1; weak D call: TRBD1 (5 bases). V lost 3 bases to trimming and J lost 4 bases, with 18 bases between them. This CDR3 is built from 16 residues. The germline gives CDR1 SGHTA, CDR2 FQGNSA. The CDR3 is CASSFSWGTLVTEAFF. The CDR3 DNA sequence: TGTGCCAGCAGCTTTTCTTGGGGGACCCTGGTCACTGAAGCTTTCTTT. Drawing the rest from reference TRBV7-2 and TRBJ1-1, the complete variable domain is GAGVSQSPSNKVTEKGKDVELRCDPISGHTALYWYRQSLGQGLEFLIYFQGNSAPDKSGLPSDRFSAERTGGSVSTLTIQRTQQEDSAVYLCASSFSWGTLVTEAFFGQGTRLTVV.

This chain links TRBV7-4 with TRBJ2-7; tentatively, D is TRBD1 or TRBD2 (8 bases each). The V and J ends lost 5 bases and 5 bases respectively, with 25 bases between them. The CDR3 is 17 residues long. Germline V gives CDR1 SGHVT, CDR2 SQSDAQ. The chain's CDR3 is CASSLTGGTSVGNEQYF. CDR3 coding DNA: TGTGCCAGCAGCCTTACAGGGGGGACTAGTGTTGGTAACGAGCAGTACTTC.